A selection of T cell receptor beta chains follows, all from one sample in a study of blood T cell repertoires in COVID-19. Profiling relied on immunoSEQ multiplex PCR, and the TCRdb table lists in-frame clones only, not all of them. The data show about 74,000 clones, with nearly 80% seen just once and about 12% held by the top ten. What was sequenced was peripheral blood. Receptor source: a human donor in a cohort sampled during active COVID-19. CDR3s include the opening cysteine and the closing phenylalanine or tryptophan. The order of the fields is CDR3 protein, CDR3 DNA, V gene, D gene, clone size, J gene, CDR3 length. D genes are given only for firm matches. For some rows the clone size is stated as once, few or many, or as a class when expanded; others skip it.

CASSYSNQGGTEAFF TGTGCCAGCAGTTACTCGAATCAGGGGGGCACTGAAGCTTTCTTT TRBV6-5 TRBD1 . TRBJ1-1 15
CASSLDRADTQYF TGTGCCAGCAGCTTAGACAGGGCAGATACGCAGTATTTT TRBV7-2 . . TRBJ2-3 13
CASGGLANEKLFF TGTGCCAGCGGAGGGTTAGCTAATGAAAAACTGTTTTTT TRBV28 . . TRBJ1-4 13
CASKTSGEETQYF TGTGCCAGCAAGACTAGCGGCGAAGAGACCCAGTACTTC TRBV6-6 TRBD2 . TRBJ2-5 13
CASRRQGVQPQHF TGTGCCAGCAGAAGACAGGGGGTCCAGCCCCAGCATTTT TRBV3-1/TRBV3-2 TRBD1 . TRBJ1-5 13
CASSTDRGGEKLFF TGTGCCAGCAGCACCGACAGGGGAGGTGAAAAACTGTTTTTT TRBV5-5 TRBD1 . TRBJ1-4 14
CASSRQGPEQYF TGTGCCAGCAGCAGACAGGGGCCCGAGCAGTACTTC TRBV6-2/TRBV6-3 TRBD1 . TRBJ2-7 12
CASREDRTYGYTF TGTGCCAGTAGGGAAGACAGAACCTATGGCTACACCTTC TRBV19 . . TRBJ1-2 13
CASSFGDRADTQYF TGTGCCAGCAGCTTCGGGGATCGCGCAGATACGCAGTATTTT TRBV11-3 . . TRBJ2-3 14
CATSAWTGAGELFF TGTGCCACCAGTGCTTGGACGGGGGCCGGGGAGCTGTTTTTT TRBV24-1 . . TRBJ2-2 14
CASGRPGTVNQPQHF TGTGCTAGTGGCAGACCCGGGACAGTTAATCAGCCCCAGCATTTT TRBV12-5 TRBD1 once TRBJ1-5 15
CASSPFTDTQYF TGTGCCAGCAGCCCCTTCACAGATACGCAGTATTTT TRBV11-2 . . TRBJ2-3 12
CASSQVLRAGNTIYF TGTGCCAGCAGCCAAGTTCTCCGGGCTGGAAACACCATATATTTT TRBV3-1/TRBV3-2 . . TRBJ1-3 15
CASSEARTGLRGNQPQHF TGTGCCAGCAGTGAAGCGAGGACAGGCCTGAGGGGCAATCAGCCCCAGCATTTT TRBV6-1 TRBD1 . TRBJ1-5 18
CASSSRAGVWYEQYF TGTGCCAGCAGCTCACGGGCAGGGGTCTGGTACGAGCAGTACTTC TRBV7-9 . . TRBJ2-7 15
CAIKKTGGQGYTF TGTGCCATCAAAAAGACAGGGGGCCAGGGCTACACCTTC TRBV10-3 TRBD1 . TRBJ1-2 13
CASSHLRGETQYF TGCGCCAGCAGCCACCTCCGGGGAGAGACCCAGTACTTC TRBV4-1 . once TRBJ2-5 13
CASSIRAGGSLGYF TGTGCCAGCAGTATTCGCGCGGGGGGGAGTTTAGGGTACTTC TRBV27 TRBD2 . TRBJ2-5 14
CAVSKGLAGGPGMNEQFF TGTGCCGTCTCGAAGGGACTAGCGGGAGGGCCGGGGATGAATGAGCAGTTCTTC TRBV2 TRBD2 . TRBJ2-1 18
CASSFTGGAPGFGELFF TGTGCCAGCAGCTTCACAGGGGGAGCCCCCGGTTTCGGGGAGCTGTTTTTT TRBV5-6 TRBD1 few TRBJ2-2 17
CASSMDKDGYTF TGTGCCAGCAGCATGGACAAGGATGGCTACACCTTC TRBV3-1/TRBV3-2 . . TRBJ1-2 12
CASSQDRDRGYGYTF TGCGCCAGCAGCCAAGATCGGGACAGGGGATATGGCTACACCTTC TRBV4-3 TRBD1 . TRBJ1-2 15
CASSLPPTGSGNQPQHF TGTGCCAGCAGCCTCCCCCCGACAGGGTCGGGCAATCAGCCCCAGCATTTT TRBV6-2/TRBV6-3 TRBD1 . TRBJ1-5 17
CASSRGAPEAFF TGTGCCAGCAGCCGTGGGGCCCCTGAAGCTTTCTTT TRBV6-6 . . TRBJ1-1 12
CASSPQGSRISPLHF TGTGCCAGCAGTCCTCAGGGCAGCCGTATTTCACCCCTCCACTTT TRBV7-2 . . TRBJ1-6 15
CASSPGTGSTDTQYF TGTGCCAGCAGTCCCGGGACAGGGTCCACAGATACGCAGTATTTT TRBV2 TRBD1 large TRBJ2-3 15
CASSYDRGFQETQYF TGTGCCAGCAGTTACGACAGGGGGTTTCAAGAGACCCAGTACTTC TRBV6-5 TRBD1 few TRBJ2-5 15
CASSLDSGPYEQFF TGTGCCAGCAGCTTAGATAGCGGGCCCTATGAGCAGTTCTTC TRBV7-2 TRBD2 . TRBJ2-1 14
CASRGKGSANEKLFF TGTGCCAGCAGAGGGAAGGGGTCGGCTAATGAAAAACTGTTTTTT TRBV3-1/TRBV3-2 . . TRBJ1-4 15
CAWSPGLGNEQFF TGTGCCTGGAGCCCGGGACTAGGCAATGAGCAGTTCTTC TRBV30 TRBD2 . TRBJ2-1 13
CASSLGTGGQETQYF TGCGCCAGCAGCTTGGGGACAGGGGGACAAGAGACCCAGTACTTC TRBV5-1 TRBD1 . TRBJ2-5 15
CASSLDGGVSIQYF TGTGCCAGCAGCTTGGACGGGGGGGTTTCCATTCAGTACTTC TRBV7-2 TRBD2 once TRBJ2-4 14
CARSFSRSTDTQYF TGTGCCAGAAGCTTTAGCCGGTCCACAGATACGCAGTATTTT TRBV5-3 . . TRBJ2-3 14